This T cell receptor beta chain originates from a study of OX40 agonist ivuxolimab in advanced cancers. This clone came up once. There are 12 residues in the CDR3. V was cut by 3 bases and J by 7 bases, with 9 bases left in between. The germline CDR1 and CDR2 sequences are LNHNV and YYDKDF (reference sequence). Data came from immunoSEQ multiplex PCR; TCRdb stores just in-frame clones and leaves some out. Among 65,000 to 75,000 clones listed, approximately 87% were seen once. This receptor was obtained from an adult with an advanced solid tumor such as melanoma, head and neck, liver or kidney cancer. The chain uses TRBV15 and TRBJ1-2; a possible D gene is TRBD1 (5 bases). The specimen was CD4+ or CD8+ T cells sorted from blood, collected in a trial of the OX40 agonist ivuxolimab. The CDR3 here is CATSRTVGGYTF. For the CDR3, the DNA is TGTGCCACCAGCAGGACAGTCGGTGGCTACACCTTC.